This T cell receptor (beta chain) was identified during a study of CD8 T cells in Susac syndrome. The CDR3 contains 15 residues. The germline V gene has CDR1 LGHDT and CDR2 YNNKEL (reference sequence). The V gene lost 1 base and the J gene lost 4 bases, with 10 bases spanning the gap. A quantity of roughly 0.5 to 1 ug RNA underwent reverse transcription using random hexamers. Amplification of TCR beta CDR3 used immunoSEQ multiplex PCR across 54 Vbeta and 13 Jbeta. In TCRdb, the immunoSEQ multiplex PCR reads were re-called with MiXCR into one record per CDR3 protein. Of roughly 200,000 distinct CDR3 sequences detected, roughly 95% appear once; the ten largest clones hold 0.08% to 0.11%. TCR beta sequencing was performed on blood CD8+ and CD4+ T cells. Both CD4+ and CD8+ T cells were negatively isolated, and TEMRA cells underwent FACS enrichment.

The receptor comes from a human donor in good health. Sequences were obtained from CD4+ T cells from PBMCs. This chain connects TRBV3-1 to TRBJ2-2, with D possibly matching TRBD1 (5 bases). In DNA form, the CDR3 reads TGTGCCAGCAGCCAAGTAGCTGGGGCCACCGGGGAGCTGTTTTTT. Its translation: CASSQVAGATGELFF.